Sequencing of this T cell receptor (beta chain) was carried out in a study of OX40 agonist ivuxolimab in advanced cancers. Study-wide background: Every 2 weeks, patients received ivuxolimab intravenously, dosed at 0.01 to 10 mg/kg.

Study-wide results and limits: The expanded peripheral T cells' antigen specificity was not determined.

The germline V and J ends were trimmed by 3 bases and 10 bases, with 12 bases remaining between them. Germline lookup yields CDR1 DFQATT and CDR2 SNEGSKA (reference sequence). The CDR3 sequence is 11 residues long. Only in-frame clones appear in the TCRdb table, and some are missing; sequencing was by immunoSEQ multiplex PCR. The sample lists tens of thousands of clones; around 90% were seen once. In this sample, this clone turned up a few times. Its cognate antigen is unknown. The chain uses TRBV20-1 and TRBJ1-1; D is perhaps TRBD1 (6 bases). The clonotype was recovered from an adult with an advanced solid tumor such as melanoma, head and neck, liver or kidney cancer. The sample in question was CD4+ or CD8+ T cells sorted from blood, obtained in a trial of the OX40 agonist ivuxolimab. The CDR3 region is CSAREFRGAFF. The CDR3 DNA sequence: TGCAGTGCTAGGGAATTCAGGGGAGCTTTCTTT.